This is a list of T cell receptor beta chains from one sample in a study of high-grade serous ovarian cancer treatment subgroups. The protocol was immunoSEQ multiplex PCR, while the TCRdb copy is restricted to in-frame clones and leaves out a portion. The sample includes some 940 clones, about 70% of them seen just once. The sample taken for sequencing was tumor tissue. Receptor source: a human donor with high-grade serous ovarian cancer. Each CDR3 is given with its conserved first and last residue. A D gene is named only where the DNA matches it firmly. Expanded clones are given a class, and other clones once, few, many or no size at all.

j_gene,d_gene,abundance,v_gene,CDR3aa,CDR3nt
TRBJ2-7,.,.,TRBV4-1,CASSRVGQGHEQYF,TGCGCCAGCAGCCGGGTTGGGCAGGGCCACGAGCAGTACTTC
TRBJ2-7,TRBD2,.,TRBV13,CASSLTSGPLSYEQYF,TGTGCCAGCAGCTTGACTAGCGGGCCCCTCTCCTACGAGCAGTACTTC
TRBJ1-2,.,large,TRBV10-2,CASSELSTTNYGYTF,TGCGCCAGCAGTGAACTTTCGACAACCAACTATGGCTACACCTTC
TRBJ2-5,.,.,TRBV7-6,CASSPRPGKETQYF,TGTGCCAGCAGCCCCCGACCAGGAAAAGAGACCCAGTACTTC
TRBJ2-1,.,.,TRBV5-4,CASSLDLGTYNEQFF,TGTGCCAGCAGCTTGGATCTAGGAACCTACAATGAGCAGTTCTTC
TRBJ1-2,.,.,TRBV12-5,CASGRSGFYGYTF,TGTGCTAGTGGTCGGTCGGGGTTCTATGGCTACACCTTC
TRBJ2-7,.,.,TRBV11-2,CASSSGAAGGEQYF,TGTGCCAGCTCATCCGGCGCAGCTGGGGGCGAGCAGTACTTC
TRBJ2-1,TRBD1,.,TRBV27,CASWDRGNEQFF,TGTGCCAGTTGGGACAGGGGCAATGAGCAGTTCTTC
TRBJ2-7,.,.,TRBV5-1,CASSRGQGTYEQYF,TGCGCCAGCAGCCGGGGGCAGGGAACTTACGAGCAGTACTTC
TRBJ1-1,.,few,TRBV7-2,CASSPPGVGRAFF,TGTGCCAGCAGCCCCCCGGGGGTGGGTCGGGCTTTCTTT
TRBJ1-2,TRBD1,.,TRBV6-5,CASSYQGAGGKGYTF,TGTGCCAGCAGTTATCAAGGGGCAGGGGGAAAGGGCTACACCTTC
TRBJ1-5,.,.,TRBV6-1,CASSEIQPQHF,TGTGCCAGCAGTGAGATTCAGCCCCAGCATTTT
TRBJ2-1,TRBD2,.,TRBV4-3,CASSQGSGGEGFF,TGCGCCAGCAGCCAAGGTTCCGGGGGGGAAGGGTTCTTC
TRBJ2-7,TRBD2,.,TRBV5-6,CASSLGEGYLYEQYF,TGTGCCAGCAGCTTGGGGGAGGGCTATCTGTACGAGCAGTACTTC
TRBJ2-1,.,.,TRBV5-4,CASSHDDFSGEQFF,TGTGCCAGCAGCCACGATGACTTTAGCGGTGAGCAGTTCTTC
TRBJ2-2,TRBD1,.,TRBV18,CASSALPPGQGNLRGELFF,TGTGCCAGCTCAGCTCTGCCGCCGGGACAGGGGAATTTACGAGGGGAGCTGTTTTTT
TRBJ1-2,.,.,TRBV7-8,CASNLGSSGNYGYTF,TGTGCCAGCAACCTTGGGTCGTCTGGTAACTATGGCTACACCTTC
TRBJ2-7,.,.,TRBV6-1,CASSSPGGEQYF,TGTGCCAGCAGTTCCCCGGGCGGCGAGCAGTACTTC
TRBJ2-5,.,.,TRBV7-3,CASSLSPQETQYF,TGTGCCAGCAGCTTAAGCCCTCAAGAGACCCAGTACTTC
TRBJ2-1,.,.,TRBV9,CASSVGTDSSYNEQFF,TGTGCCAGCAGCGTTGGGACCGATAGCTCCTACAATGAGCAGTTCTTC
TRBJ2-1,TRBD1,few,TRBV7-9,CASSLGGQFYEQFF,TGTGCCAGCAGCTTAGGGGGACAGTTCTATGAGCAGTTCTTC
TRBJ2-2,.,.,TRBV9,CASSPKGTTNTGELFF,TGTGCCAGCAGCCCCAAGGGGACCACGAACACCGGGGAGCTGTTTTTT
TRBJ1-3,TRBD1,.,TRBV28,CASSPDRGSGNTIYF,TGTGCCAGCAGCCCAGACAGGGGCTCTGGAAACACCATATATTTT
TRBJ2-2,TRBD1,.,TRBV30,CAWSAGQLTGELFF,TGTGCCTGGAGTGCGGGACAGTTGACCGGGGAGCTGTTTTTT
TRBJ2-1,TRBD2,few,TRBV5-5,CASSLVGLAGAFRDNEQFF,TGTGCCAGCAGCTTGGTGGGACTAGCGGGAGCTTTTCGGGACAATGAGCAGTTCTTC
TRBJ2-2,TRBD1,.,TRBV19,CASSTRIGTGKYTGELFF,TGTGCCAGTAGTACTCGAATCGGGACAGGGAAATACACCGGGGAGCTGTTTTTT
TRBJ2-1,TRBD2,.,TRBV9,CASSVEGLGDNEQFF,TGTGCCAGCAGCGTAGAGGGACTAGGCGACAATGAGCAGTTCTTC
TRBJ2-7,TRBD2,.,TRBV6-1,CASGLAGGEQYF,TGTGCCAGCGGGCTAGCGGGAGGGGAGCAGTACTTC
TRBJ2-6,.,.,TRBV5-1,CASSLTGIEAGANVLTF,TGCGCCAGCAGCTTGACAGGTATCGAAGCTGGGGCCAACGTCCTGACTTTC
TRBJ2-1,.,once,TRBV7-6,CASSLVRSSYNEQFF,TGTGCCAGCAGCTTAGTTCGAAGCTCCTACAATGAGCAGTTCTTC
TRBJ2-2,TRBD1,.,TRBV11-3,CASSLAAGGVAGELFF,TGTGCCAGCAGCTTAGCGGCAGGGGGCGTCGCCGGGGAGCTGTTTTTT
TRBJ2-1,TRBD2,.,TRBV7-2,CASSSYQAGGPGEFF,TGTGCCAGCAGCTCATACCAAGCGGGGGGGCCCGGGGAGTTCTTC
TRBJ2-7,.,.,TRBV7-9,CASSSHLERSTYEQYF,TGTGCCAGCAGCTCACACCTGGAGAGATCTACCTACGAGCAGTACTTC
TRBJ2-2,.,once,TRBV15,CATSRGHGDTGELFF,TGTGCCACCAGCAGAGGACACGGGGACACCGGGGAGCTGTTCTTT
TRBJ2-5,TRBD2,few,TRBV11-2,CASSLGLAEQETQYF,TGTGCCAGCAGCCTTGGACTAGCGGAGCAAGAGACCCAGTACTTC
TRBJ1-2,.,.,TRBV7-2,CAQGVGYGYTF,TGTGCCCAGGGAGTTGGCTATGGCTACACCTTC
TRBJ2-3,TRBD2,.,TRBV25-1,CASSQSGQPGLAKDTQYF,TGTGCCAGCAGTCAATCCGGACAGCCCGGACTAGCAAAAGATACGCAGTATTTT